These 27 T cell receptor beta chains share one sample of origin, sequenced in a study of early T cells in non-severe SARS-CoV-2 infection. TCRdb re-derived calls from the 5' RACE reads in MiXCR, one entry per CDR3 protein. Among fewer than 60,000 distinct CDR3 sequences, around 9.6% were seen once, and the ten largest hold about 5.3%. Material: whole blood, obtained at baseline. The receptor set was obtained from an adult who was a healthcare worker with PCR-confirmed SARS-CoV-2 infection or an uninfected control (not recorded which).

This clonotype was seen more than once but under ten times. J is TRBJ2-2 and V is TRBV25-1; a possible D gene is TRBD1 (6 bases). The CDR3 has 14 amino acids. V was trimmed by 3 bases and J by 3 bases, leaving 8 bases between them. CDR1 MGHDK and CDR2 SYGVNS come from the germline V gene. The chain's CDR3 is CASSDRGDTGELFF. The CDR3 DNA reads TGTGCCAGCAGTGACAGGGGTGACACCGGGGAGCTGTTTTTT.

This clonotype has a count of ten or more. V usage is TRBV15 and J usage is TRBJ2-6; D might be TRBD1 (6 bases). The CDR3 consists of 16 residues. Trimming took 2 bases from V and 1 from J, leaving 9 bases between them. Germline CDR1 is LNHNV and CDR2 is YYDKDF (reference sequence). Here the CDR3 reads CATSRTTGSGANVLTF. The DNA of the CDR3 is TGTGCCACCAGCAGAACTACAGGGTCTGGGGCCAACGTCCTGACTTTC.

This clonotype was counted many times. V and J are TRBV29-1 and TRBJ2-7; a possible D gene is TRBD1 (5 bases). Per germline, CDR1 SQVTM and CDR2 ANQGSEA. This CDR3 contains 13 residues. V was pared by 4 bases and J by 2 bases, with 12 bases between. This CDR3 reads CSVVGQGTYEQYF. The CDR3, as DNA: TGCAGCGTTGTTGGGCAGGGAACCTACGAGCAGTACTTC.

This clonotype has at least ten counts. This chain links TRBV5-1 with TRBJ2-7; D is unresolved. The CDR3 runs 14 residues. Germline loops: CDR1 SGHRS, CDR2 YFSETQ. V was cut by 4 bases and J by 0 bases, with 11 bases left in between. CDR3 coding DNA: TGCGCCAGCAGCCCAGGTGCAGTCTCCTACGAGCAGTACTTC. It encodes CASSPGAVSYEQYF.

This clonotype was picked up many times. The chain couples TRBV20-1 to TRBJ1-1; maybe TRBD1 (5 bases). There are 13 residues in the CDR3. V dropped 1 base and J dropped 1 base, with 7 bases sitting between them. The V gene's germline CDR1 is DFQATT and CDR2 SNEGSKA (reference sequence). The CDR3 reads CSARGGGNTEAFF. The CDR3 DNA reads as TGCAGTGCTAGAGGTGGGGGGAACACTGAAGCTTTCTTT.

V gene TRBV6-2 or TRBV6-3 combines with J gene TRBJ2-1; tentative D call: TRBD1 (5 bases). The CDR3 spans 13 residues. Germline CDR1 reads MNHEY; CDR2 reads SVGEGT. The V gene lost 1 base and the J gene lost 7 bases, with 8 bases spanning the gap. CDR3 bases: TGTGCCAGCAGTTACTGGACAAGGAATGAGCAGTTCTTC. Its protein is CASSYWTRNEQFF.

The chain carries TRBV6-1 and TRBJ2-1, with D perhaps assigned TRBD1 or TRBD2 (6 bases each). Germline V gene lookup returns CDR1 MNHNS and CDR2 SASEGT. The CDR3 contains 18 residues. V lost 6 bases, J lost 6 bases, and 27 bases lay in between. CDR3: CASRNVAWGALLGNEQFF. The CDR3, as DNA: TGTGCCAGCAGGAACGTAGCGTGGGGGGCCCTCCTGGGCAATGAGCAGTTCTTC.

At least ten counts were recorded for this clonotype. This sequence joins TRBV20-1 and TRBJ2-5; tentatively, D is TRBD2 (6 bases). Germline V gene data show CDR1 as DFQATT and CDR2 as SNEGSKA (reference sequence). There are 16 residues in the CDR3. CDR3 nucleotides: TGCAGAGCGATTGGCGGGGCGGGTCGGTCCTCAGAGACCCAGTACTTC. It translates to CRAIGGAGRSSETQYF.

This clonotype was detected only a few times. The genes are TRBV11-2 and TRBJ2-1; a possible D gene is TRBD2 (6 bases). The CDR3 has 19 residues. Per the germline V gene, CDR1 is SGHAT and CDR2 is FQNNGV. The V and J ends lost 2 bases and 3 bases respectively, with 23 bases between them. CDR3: CASSLLETIRLSGYNEQFF. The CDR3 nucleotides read TGTGCCAGCAGCTTATTGGAGACTATTAGGCTTAGCGGCTACAATGAGCAGTTCTTC.

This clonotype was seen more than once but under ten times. The CDR3 is CASSPDGGFEKLFF. Here the CDR3 DNA reads TGCGCCAGCAGCCCGGACGGCGGTTTTGAAAAACTGTTTTTT. The chain joins TRBV5-1 to TRBJ1-4; D uncertain. CDR3 length: 14 amino acids. Germline V lookup: CDR1 SGHRS, CDR2 YFSETQ. Trimming shortened V by 4 bases and J by 7 bases, and 14 bases separated the two germline ends. The full variable domain, in which reference TRBV5-1 and TRBJ1-4 provide the parts outside the CDR3, is KAGVTQTPRYLIKTRGQQVTLSCSPISGHRSVSWYQQTPGQGLQFLFEYFSETQRNKGNFPGRFSGRQFSNSRSEMNVSTLELGDSALYLCASSPDGGFEKLFFGSGTQLSVL.

Here the CDR3 DNA reads TGCAGCGTTTGGGCCGTTTACACTGAAGCTTTCTTT. Residues: CSVWAVYTEAFF. V is TRBV29-1 and J is TRBJ1-1; the D is unclear. CDR1 and CDR2 (germline): SQVTM, ANQGSEA. With 5 bases removed from V and 3 bases from J, the gap between germline ends came to 10 bases. CDR3 length: 12 amino acids.

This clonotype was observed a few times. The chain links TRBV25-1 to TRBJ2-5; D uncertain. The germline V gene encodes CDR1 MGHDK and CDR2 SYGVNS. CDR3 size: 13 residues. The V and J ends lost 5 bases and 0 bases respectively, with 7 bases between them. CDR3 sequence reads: CASSLRYQETQYF. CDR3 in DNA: TGTGCCAGCAGTCTCCGTTACCAAGAGACCCAGTACTTC. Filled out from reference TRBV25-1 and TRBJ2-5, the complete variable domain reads EADIYQTPRYLVIGTGKKITLECSQTMGHDKMYWYQQDPGMELHLIHYSYGVNSTEKGDLSSESTVSRIRTEHFPLTLESARPSHTSQYLCASSLRYQETQYFGPGTRLLVL.

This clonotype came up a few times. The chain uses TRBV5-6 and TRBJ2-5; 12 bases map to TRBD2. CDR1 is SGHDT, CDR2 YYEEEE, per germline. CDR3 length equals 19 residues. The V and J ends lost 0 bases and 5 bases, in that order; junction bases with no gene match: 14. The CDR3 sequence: CASSLDILAGGRSLETQYF. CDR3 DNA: TGTGCCAGCAGCTTGGATATACTAGCGGGGGGCCGGTCGCTTGAGACCCAGTACTTC.

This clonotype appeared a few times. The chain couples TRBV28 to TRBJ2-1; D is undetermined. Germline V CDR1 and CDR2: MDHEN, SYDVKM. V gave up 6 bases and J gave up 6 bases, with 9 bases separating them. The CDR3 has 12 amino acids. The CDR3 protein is CASRTASNEQFF. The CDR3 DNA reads TGTGCCAGCAGAACCGCTAGCAATGAGCAGTTCTTC.

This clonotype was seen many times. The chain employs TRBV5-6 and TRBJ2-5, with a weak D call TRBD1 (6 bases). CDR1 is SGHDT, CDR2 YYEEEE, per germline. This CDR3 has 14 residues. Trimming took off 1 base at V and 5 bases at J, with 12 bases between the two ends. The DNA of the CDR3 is TGTGCCAGCAGCTTGATCACAGGGAGCGAGACCCAGTACTTC. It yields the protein CASSLITGSETQYF.

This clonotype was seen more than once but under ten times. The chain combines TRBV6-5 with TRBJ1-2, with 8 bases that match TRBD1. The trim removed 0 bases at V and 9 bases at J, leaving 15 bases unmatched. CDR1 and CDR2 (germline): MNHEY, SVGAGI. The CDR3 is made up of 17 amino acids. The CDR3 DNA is TGTGCCAGCAGTTACTCGTTACCCCTTTACAGGGGGACGAGCTACACCTTC. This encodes CASSYSLPLYRGTSYTF.

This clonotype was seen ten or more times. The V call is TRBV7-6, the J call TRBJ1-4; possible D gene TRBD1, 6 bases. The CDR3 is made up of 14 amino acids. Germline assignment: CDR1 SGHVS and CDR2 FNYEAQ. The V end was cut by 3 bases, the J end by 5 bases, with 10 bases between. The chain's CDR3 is CASSFLGGNEKLFF. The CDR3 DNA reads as TGTGCCAGCAGCTTTCTAGGGGGGAATGAAAAACTGTTTTTT. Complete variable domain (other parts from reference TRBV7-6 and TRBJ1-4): GAGVSQSPRYKVTKRGQDVALRCDPISGHVSLYWYRQALGQGPEFLTYFNYEAQQDKSGLPNDRFSAERPEGSISTLTIQRTEQRDSAMYRCASSFLGGNEKLFFGSGTQLSVL.

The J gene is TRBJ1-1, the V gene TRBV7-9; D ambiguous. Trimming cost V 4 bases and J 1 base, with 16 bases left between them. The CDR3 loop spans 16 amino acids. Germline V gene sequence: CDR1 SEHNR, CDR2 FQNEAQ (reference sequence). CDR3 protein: CASSSVHFSGNTEAFF. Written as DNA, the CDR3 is TGTGCCAGCAGCTCGGTACATTTCTCAGGGAACACTGAAGCTTTCTTT.

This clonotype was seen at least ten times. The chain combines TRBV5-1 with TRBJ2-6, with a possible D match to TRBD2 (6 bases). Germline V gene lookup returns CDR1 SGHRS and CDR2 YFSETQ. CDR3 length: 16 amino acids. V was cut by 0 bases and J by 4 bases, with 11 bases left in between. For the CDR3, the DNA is TGCGCCAGCAGCTTGGTCGGGAGTTCGGGGGCCAACGTCCTGACTTTC. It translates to CASSLVGSSGANVLTF.

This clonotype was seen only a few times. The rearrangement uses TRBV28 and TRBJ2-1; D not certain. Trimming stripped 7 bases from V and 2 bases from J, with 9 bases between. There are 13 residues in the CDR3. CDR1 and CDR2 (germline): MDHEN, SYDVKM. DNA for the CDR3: TGTGCCAGCATTGCGTACCCCTACAATGAGCAGTTCTTC. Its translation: CASIAYPYNEQFF.

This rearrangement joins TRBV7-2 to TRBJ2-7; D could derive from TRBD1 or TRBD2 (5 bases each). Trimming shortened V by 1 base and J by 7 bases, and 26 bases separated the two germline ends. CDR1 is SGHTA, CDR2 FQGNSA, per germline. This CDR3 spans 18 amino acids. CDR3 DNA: TGTGCCAGCAGCTTAGAGGGGCCGACCCCCTACCCGAGGGAAGAGCAGTACTTC. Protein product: CASSLEGPTPYPREEQYF. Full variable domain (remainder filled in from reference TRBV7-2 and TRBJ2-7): GAGVSQSPSNKVTEKGKDVELRCDPISGHTALYWYRQSLGQGLEFLIYFQGNSAPDKSGLPSDRFSAERTGGSVSTLTIQRTQQEDSAVYLCASSLEGPTPYPREEQYFGPGTRLTVT.

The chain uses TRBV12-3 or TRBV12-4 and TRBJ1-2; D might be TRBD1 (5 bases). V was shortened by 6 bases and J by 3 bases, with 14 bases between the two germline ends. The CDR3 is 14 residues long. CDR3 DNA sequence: TGTGCCAGCAGAAGGGACCAATCCTACTATGGCTACACCTTC. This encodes CASRRDQSYYGYTF.

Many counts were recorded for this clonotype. In DNA, the CDR3 is TGTGCCACCTGGGACAGGGGGAACACTGAAGCTTTCTTT. This encodes CATWDRGNTEAFF. V gene TRBV28 combines with J gene TRBJ1-1; 10 bases align to TRBD1. CDR1 MDHEN and CDR2 SYDVKM come from the germline V gene. V lost 10 bases and J lost 1; bases outside the gene matches: 3. The CDR3 sequence is 13 residues long.

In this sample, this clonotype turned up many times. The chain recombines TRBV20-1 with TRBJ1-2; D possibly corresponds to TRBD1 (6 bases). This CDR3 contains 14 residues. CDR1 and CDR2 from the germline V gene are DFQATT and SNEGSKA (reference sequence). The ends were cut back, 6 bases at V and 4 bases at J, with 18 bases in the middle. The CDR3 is CSAYGKQDSYGYTF. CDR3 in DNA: TGCAGTGCGTATGGGAAACAGGACAGCTATGGCTACACCTTC.

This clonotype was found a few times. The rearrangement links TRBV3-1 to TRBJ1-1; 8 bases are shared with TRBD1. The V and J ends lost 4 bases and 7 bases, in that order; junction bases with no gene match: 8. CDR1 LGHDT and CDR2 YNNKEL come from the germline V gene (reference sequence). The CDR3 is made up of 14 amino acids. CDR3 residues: CASSRNGQGNEAFF. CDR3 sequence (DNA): TGTGCCAGCAGCCGCAACGGACAGGGTAATGAAGCTTTCTTT.

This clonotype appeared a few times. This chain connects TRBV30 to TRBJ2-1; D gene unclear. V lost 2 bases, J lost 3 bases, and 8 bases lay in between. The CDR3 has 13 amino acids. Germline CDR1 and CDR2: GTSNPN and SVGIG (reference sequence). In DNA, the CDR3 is TGTGCCTGGAGTCCCTCCCTCTACAATGAGCAGTTCTTC. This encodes CAWSPSLYNEQFF.

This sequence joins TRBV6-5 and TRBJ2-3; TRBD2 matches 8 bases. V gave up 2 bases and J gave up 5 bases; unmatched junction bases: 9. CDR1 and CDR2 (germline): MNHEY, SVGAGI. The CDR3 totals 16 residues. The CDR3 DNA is TGTGCCAGCAGTTACCTCGGGGGGGGTTCCGTAGATACGCAGTATTTT. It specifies CASSYLGGGSVDTQYF.